One sample yielded the 12 T cell receptor beta chains listed below, sequenced in a study of OX40 agonist ivuxolimab in advanced cancers. The assay was immunoSEQ multiplex PCR, and TCRdb's table has in-frame clones only and misses some. Here the sample spans about 69,000 clones, approximately 93% being singletons. The input for sequencing was CD4+ or CD8+ T cells sorted from blood, taken in a trial of the OX40 agonist ivuxolimab. The receptors here all came from an adult with an advanced solid tumor such as melanoma, head and neck, liver or kidney cancer.

V usage is TRBV5-1 and J usage is TRBJ2-7, with TRBD2 identical over 12 bases. Trimming cost V 1 base and J 2 bases; bases outside gene matches: 7. CDR1 is SGHRS, CDR2 YFSETQ, per germline. The CDR3 length is 17 residues. CDR3 residues: CASSLPLLAGGPYEQYF. The CDR3 DNA reads TGCGCCAGCAGCTTGCCCCTACTAGCGGGAGGCCCCTACGAGCAGTACTTC.

The V call is TRBV19, the J call TRBJ1-1, with D unresolved. The length of the CDR3 is 15 residues. Per the germline V gene, CDR1 is LNHDA and CDR2 is SQIVND (reference sequence). Deletions cut 6 bases from V and 0 bases from J, with 14 bases between. The CDR3 DNA reads TGTGCCAGTAGAGGGTCCAGAAGTATGAACACTGAAGCTTTCTTT. This encodes CASRGSRSMNTEAFF.

This chain uses TRBV6-5 with TRBJ1-1; tentatively, D is TRBD1 (5 bases). The germline V and J ends were trimmed by 6 bases and 1 base, with 15 bases remaining between them. Germline CDR1 reads MNHEY; CDR2 reads SVGAGI. There are 15 residues in the CDR3. The CDR3 DNA reads TGTGCCAGCAGGCGAGGGGCGGCTCAGAACACTGAAGCTTTCTTT. Translated: CASRRGAAQNTEAFF.

This chain links TRBV4-2 with TRBJ2-3; D remains unclear. Per the germline V gene, CDR1 is LGHNA and CDR2 is YNFKEQ. Trimming took off 1 base at V and 1 base at J, with 12 bases between the two ends. The CDR3 consists of 16 residues. CDR3 nucleotide sequence: TGTGCCAGCAGCCAAGTTCCGAATTCTCGCACAGATACGCAGTATTTT. Protein sequence: CASSQVPNSRTDTQYF.

Note on this clone: At one end, the junction sequence differs from germline, possibly due to a read error. The CDR3 DNA reads TGTGCCAGCAGCTTAGCGTTAGCGGGAGGGCCCGTCTTC. It encodes CASSLALAGGPVF. V usage is TRBV7-8 and J usage is TRBJ2-1; the match to TRBD2 covers 11 bases. The CDR3 is made up of 13 amino acids. Germline CDR1 reads SGHVS; CDR2 reads FQNEAQ.

The rearrangement joins TRBV18 to TRBJ2-3; TRBD1 agrees at 11 bases. The CDR3 length is 15 residues. CDR1 is KGHSH and CDR2 is LQKENI in the germline V gene. Trimming cost V 6 bases and J 4 bases; bases outside gene matches: 6. CDR3 region: CASSEDRGRSDTQYF. In nucleotides, the CDR3 is TGTGCCAGCTCCGAGGACAGGGGGCGATCAGATACGCAGTATTTT.

The chain's CDR3 is CAWSALGEQYF. In nucleotides, the CDR3 is TGTGCCTGGAGCGCCTTAGGCGAGCAGTACTTC. This chain links TRBV30 with TRBJ2-7; D not certain. The CDR3 sequence is 11 residues long. Germline CDR1 and CDR2: GTSNPN and SVGIG (reference sequence). Between the trimmed V and J ends, which lost 3 bases and 6 bases, there was a span of 9 bases.

The chain carries TRBV2 and TRBJ1-5, with D maybe TRBD1 (5 bases). V lost 6 bases to trimming and J lost 9 bases, with 12 bases between them. The length of the CDR3 is 12 residues. Germline CDR1 SNHLY, CDR2 FYNNEI. CDR3 DNA sequence: TGTGCCAGCAGGGCAGGGCTCGGGCCCCAGCATTTT. It specifies CASRAGLGPQHF.

The chain carries TRBV5-1 and TRBJ2-2, with 7 nucleotides matching TRBD1. Per germline, CDR1 SGHRS and CDR2 YFSETQ. V lost 3 bases, J lost 5 bases, and 13 bases stayed unmatched. The CDR3 runs 17 residues. CDR3 in DNA: TGCGCCAGCAGCTCAAAAACTAGACAGGGAATGACCGGGGAGCTGTTTTTT. Protein product: CASSSKTRQGMTGELFF.

This chain uses TRBV12-5 with TRBJ2-2, with D hard to call. The CDR3 has 18 residues. Trimming removed 5 bases at V and 6 bases at J, with 25 bases between. Germline V gene lookup returns CDR1 LGHNT and CDR2 FRNRAP. CDR3 nucleotides: TGTGCTAGTGGTCCAATTAAAAACGTAGGGATTTTGGCCGGGGAGCTGTTTTTT. It encodes CASGPIKNVGILAGELFF.

The chain links TRBV25-1 to TRBJ2-5; D remains unclear. This CDR3 is 14 amino acids long. Trimming left V 2 bases short and J 13 bases short, with 20 bases between. Germline V lookup: CDR1 MGHDK, CDR2 SYGVNS. The CDR3 DNA reads as TGTGCCAGCAGTGAAACGGGCTCCCCAGTCGACTTGTACTTC. This codes for CASSETGSPVDLYF.

V and J are TRBV29-1 and TRBJ2-1; D is tentatively TRBD1 or TRBD2 (6 bases each). This CDR3 spans 14 amino acids. Germline V gene data show CDR1 as SQVTM and CDR2 as ANQGSEA. V lost 7 bases to trimming and J lost 6 bases, with 19 bases between them. The CDR3 region has the DNA TGCAGCGGGAGGACAGACCTGGGGGGCAATGAGCAGTTCTTC. The encoded protein is CSGRTDLGGNEQFF.